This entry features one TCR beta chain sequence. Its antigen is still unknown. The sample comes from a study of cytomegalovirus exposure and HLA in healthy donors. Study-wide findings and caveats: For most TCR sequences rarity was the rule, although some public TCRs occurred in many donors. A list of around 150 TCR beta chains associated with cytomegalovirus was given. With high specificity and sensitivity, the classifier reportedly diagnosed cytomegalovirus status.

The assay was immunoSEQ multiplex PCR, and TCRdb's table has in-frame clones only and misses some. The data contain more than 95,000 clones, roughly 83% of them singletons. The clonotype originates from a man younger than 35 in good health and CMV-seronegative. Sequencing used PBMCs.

In DNA form, the CDR3 reads TGTGCCAGCAGCTTGGGAGTAGAGGGGCCCCAGCATTTT. As protein: CASSLGVEGPQHF. The rearrangement links TRBV5-4 to TRBJ1-5; D is ambiguous. The CDR3 has 13 amino acids. Germline CDR1 and CDR2: SGHNT and YYREEE (reference sequence). Trimming left V 0 bases short and J 9 bases short, with 10 bases between.